The clone carrying this TCR beta chain qualifies as medium-sized. This entry is derived from a study of control samples from healthy donors and cancer patients. The method was immunoSEQ multiplex PCR; TCRdb's version includes in-frame clones alone and lacks a portion of them. This table has 99,000 or so clones, 82% appearing once. Germline V gene data show CDR1 as MNHEY and CDR2 as SVGEGT. The CDR3 contains 13 residues. The ends were cut back, 2 bases at V and 3 bases at J, with 5 bases in the middle. The receptor's source is a man between 60 and 75 years old in good health. Source material: blood. The chain has TRBV6-2 or TRBV6-3 and TRBJ2-1; D possibly corresponds to TRBD1 (5 bases). In DNA form, the CDR3 reads TGTGCCAGCAGTTACGACAGCTACAATGAGCAGTTCTTC. Its translation is CASSYDSYNEQFF.